The table lists the clone carrying this T cell receptor beta chain with a few counts. Its antigen is still unknown. The entry originates in a study of shared clonotypes between healthy human individuals. Study conclusions and caveats: A small donor pool kept down the genetic and exposure-history diversity that was represented.

Repertoires were generated with immunoSEQ multiplex PCR, while TCRdb's copy carries only in-frame clones and drops some. The sample holds a few million clones, 85% to 95% seen once. The donor population consisted of healthy HIV-negative adults with no recent acute infections or vaccinations. Naive CD4+ cells were CD45RA-selected; the remaining cells were memory. Trimming shortened V by 1 base and J by 4 bases, and 14 bases separated the two germline ends. The CDR3 runs to 15 residues. Germline V gene lookup returns CDR1 SGHNT and CDR2 YYREEE (reference sequence). Sequencing was carried out using naive CD4+ T cells from PBMCs. As to subset: CD45RA+ positively selected. This sequence was found in a man between 18 and 35 years old in good health. Some clones in this sample may be carry-over from other donors' samples. The V gene is TRBV5-4, the J gene TRBJ1-1; a possible D gene is TRBD1 (5 bases). The CDR3 here is CASSLYPQGGTEAFF. The CDR3 region has the DNA TGTGCCAGCAGCTTGTATCCGCAGGGAGGCACTGAAGCTTTCTTT.